These 23 T cell receptor beta chains originate from one sample sequenced in a study of regulatory T cells in long-lasting Graves disease. Time point reported: newly diagnosed GD, antithyroid drugs for less than 3 months. There was RNA extracted from PBMCs, and the TCR library was made from it. For TCR beta, libraries came from iRepertoire HTBI primers and Arm-PCR of CDR3 regions. MiXCR, run by TCRdb on the multiplex PCR reads, gives a single entry per CDR3 protein. The data hold around 240,000 distinct CDR3 sequences, with around 19% observed a single time. The sample was also reused in another study, on T cells in Graves' hyperthyroidism and ophthalmopathy.

Material: peripheral blood mononuclear cells (PBMCs), obtained at new diagnosis, from a patient treated with antithyroid drugs. The receptors derive from a woman aged 25 to 39 with Graves disease.

Points on this clonotype: One junction end does not reproduce the germline sequence, and a read error may be involved. This chain links TRBV30 with TRBJ2-5, with D perhaps assigned TRBD1 or TRBD2 (5 bases each). Germline V gene data show CDR1 as GTSNPN and CDR2 as SVGIG (reference sequence). The CDR3 length is 12 residues. CDR3 in amino acids: CAWSRDQETQHF. CDR3 DNA sequence: TGTGCCTGGAGCAGGGACCAAGAGACCCAGCACTTC.

This clonotype has ten or more counts. This CDR3 is CASSRQGSAALYSNQPQHF. CDR3 in DNA: TGTGCCAGCAGCCGACAGGGGTCCGCGGCTCTATATAGCAATCAGCCCCAGCATTTT. This chain uses TRBV5-6 with TRBJ1-5; TRBD1 matches at 8 bases. V shed 4 bases and J 0 bases; nucleotides not matched to a gene: 15. CDR1 is SGHDT and CDR2 is YYEEEE in the germline V gene. This CDR3 has 19 amino acids.

Notes on this clonotype: A much larger clone differs by one base, so this may be a read error. The conserved phenylalanine or tryptophan normally closing the CDR3 is absent here, so this likely arose from a read error. J is TRBJ1-5 and V is TRBV18; tentatively, D is TRBD1 (6 bases). Trimming shortened V by 5 bases and J by 0 bases, and 14 bases separated the two germline ends. CDR3 length: 16 residues. The germline gives CDR1 KGHSH, CDR2 LQKENI. The CDR3 region is CASSTGHIYSNQPQHL. In nucleotides, the CDR3 is TGTGCCAGCTCAACGGGACACATATATAGCAATCAGCCCCAGCATCTT.

This clonotype showed up many times. The chain is built from TRBV6-1 and TRBJ1-4; D remains unclear. The germline V gene has CDR1 MNHNS and CDR2 SASEGT. V was shortened by 2 bases and J by 5 bases, with 6 bases between the two germline ends. The CDR3 contains 13 residues. CDR3 loop: CASSERANEKLFF. The CDR3 DNA reads as TGTGCCAGCAGTGAACGGGCGAATGAAAAACTGTTTTTT.

The J gene is TRBJ2-3, the V gene TRBV20-1, with 13 bases matching TRBD2. This CDR3 is 17 amino acids long. With 0 bases clipped from V and 2 bases from J, the junction kept 5 bases outside the gene matches. Germline V gives CDR1 DFQATT, CDR2 SNEGSKA (reference sequence). This CDR3 is CSARDPLAGGVTDTQYF. The CDR3 region has the DNA TGCAGTGCTAGAGATCCACTAGCGGGGGGGGTCACAGATACGCAGTATTTT.

This clonotype was counted a few times. The chain couples TRBV7-2 to TRBJ2-3; D is unclear. There are 14 residues in the CDR3. Germline V lookup: CDR1 SGHTA, CDR2 FQGNSA. The V gene lost 1 base and the J gene lost 0 bases, with 5 bases spanning the gap. This CDR3 is CASSLDHSTDTQYF. The CDR3 DNA follows: TGTGCCAGCAGCTTAGATCACAGCACAGATACGCAGTATTTT.

This clonotype was observed at least ten times. It may be a read error: a sequence one base away is much more abundant. In DNA form, the CDR3 reads TGCAGTGCTAGCCAGGACAGGATTTACGAGCAGTACTTC. It translates to CSASQDRIYEQYF. The chain joins TRBV20-1 to TRBJ2-7; TRBD1 matches 7 bases. This CDR3 contains 13 residues. With 3 bases clipped from V and 4 bases from J, the junction kept 6 bases outside the gene matches. The V gene's germline CDR1 is DFQATT and CDR2 SNEGSKA (reference sequence).

This clonotype was seen repeatedly, ten times or more. The V call is TRBV18, the J call TRBJ1-1, with D possibly matching TRBD1 (5 bases). The ends were cut back, 2 bases at V and 1 base at J, with 8 bases in the middle. The CDR3 length is 14 residues. CDR1 and CDR2 from the germline V gene are KGHSH and LQKENI. CDR3 nucleotide sequence: TGTGCCAGCTCACCAGTGGACACGAACACTGAAGCTTTCTTT. This encodes CASSPVDTNTEAFF.

On this clonotype: This sequence is one base from a far larger clone and is likely a read error. The chain recombines TRBV28 with TRBJ2-7; 7 bases agree with TRBD1. The CDR3 length is 16 residues. Per the germline V gene, CDR1 is MDHEN and CDR2 is SYDVKM. The V and J ends lost 6 bases and 7 bases, in that order; junction bases with no gene match: 18. In DNA, the CDR3 is TGTGCCAGCAGCCGAACCCCCGGGACAGTCTACAATGAGCAGTACTTC. It codes for CASSRTPGTVYNEQYF. The whole variable domain, filled in from reference TRBV28 and TRBJ2-7, reads DVKVTQSSRYLVKRTGEKVFLECVQDMDHENMFWYRQDPGLGLRLIYFSYDVKMKEKGDIPEGYSVSREKKERFSLILESASTNQTSMYLCASSRTPGTVYNEQYFGPGTRLTVT.

In the case of this clonotype: This may arise from a read error, as a much more abundant clone is one base away. This sequence joins TRBV20-1 and TRBJ2-1; 7 positions agree with TRBD2. Germline CDR1 reads DFQATT; CDR2 reads SNEGSKA (reference sequence). The CDR3 contains 14 residues. The CDR3 bases are TGCAGTGCCCCCAAGAGCGGGGCTTCCAATGGGCAGTTCTTC. Translated: CSAPKSGASNGQFF.

This clonotype has a count of ten or more. The rearrangement uses TRBV7-9 and TRBJ1-6; 8 nucleotides agree with TRBD1. V lost 4 bases, J lost 10 bases, and 9 bases stayed unmatched. There are 15 residues in the CDR3. The germline V gene encodes CDR1 SEHNR and CDR2 FQNEAQ (reference sequence). DNA of the CDR3: TGTGCCAGCAGCTCCATAGACAGGGGATACTCACCCCTCCACTTT. Protein product: CASSSIDRGYSPLHF.

This clonotype was seen many times. V gene TRBV7-9 combines with J gene TRBJ2-3; 10 nucleotides align to TRBD1. J lost 3 bases, V lost 6 bases, and 6 bases had no gene match. The CDR3 has 15 residues. Looked up from germline, CDR1 is SEHNR and CDR2 is FQNEAQ (reference sequence). The CDR3 is CASRSDRGLTDTQYF. As DNA, the CDR3 is TGTGCCAGCAGGTCGGACAGGGGGTTAACAGATACGCAGTATTTT.

There are a few counts of this clonotype. The chain combines TRBV19 with TRBJ1-4; the D gene is possibly TRBD1 (5 bases). Deletions cut 1 base from V and 1 base from J, with 7 bases between. Germline V gene lookup returns CDR1 LNHDA and CDR2 SQIVND (reference sequence). CDR3 length: 15 amino acids. CDR3 DNA: TGTGCCAGTAGTATAGTGGGGGAAACTAATGAAAAACTGTTTTTT. It specifies CASSIVGETNEKLFF.

This clonotype appeared many times. At one of its ends the junction is not consistent with the germline gene, which may arise from a read error. This chain connects TRBV5-5 to TRBJ2-7; D may be TRBD2 (6 bases). CDR3 size: 15 residues. Germline V gene lookup returns CDR1 SGHKS and CDR2 YYEKEE (reference sequence). The CDR3 coding sequence is TGCGCCAGCAGCTTTTTGTCCACTAGCTACTACGAGCAGTACTTC. Its protein product is CASSFLSTSYYEQYF.

This clonotype was seen just once. The genes are TRBV20-1 and TRBJ1-1; weak D call: TRBD1 (5 bases). The CDR3 runs to 15 residues. Germline V CDR1 and CDR2: DFQATT, SNEGSKA (reference sequence). Trimming shortened V by 5 bases and J by 1 base, and 17 bases separated the two germline ends. CDR3 region: CSALDGLRGNTEAFF. Here the CDR3 DNA reads TGCAGTGCTTTGGACGGCCTAAGGGGGAACACTGAAGCTTTCTTT.

This clonotype counts as medium-sized. The chain is built from TRBV5-1 and TRBJ2-1; 9 positions agree with TRBD2. V was pared by 4 bases and J by 8 bases, with 10 bases of the junction left unmatched. In germline, CDR1 is SGHRS, CDR2 YFSETQ. The CDR3 is made up of 15 amino acids. The CDR3 DNA is TGCGCCAGCAGCCCTACCTTAGCGGGAGACCATGAGCAGTTCTTC. Translating gives CASSPTLAGDHEQFF.

This clonotype appeared many times. The chain joins TRBV2 to TRBJ2-3; TRBD2 agrees at 10 bases. With V trimmed by 6 bases and J by 0 bases, 3 bases remained unmatched. This CDR3 contains 15 residues. Germline V gene sequence: CDR1 SNHLY, CDR2 FYNNEI. This CDR3 is CASRGSGGSTDTQYF. The CDR3 coding sequence is TGTGCCAGCAGAGGTAGCGGGGGGAGCACAGATACGCAGTATTTT.

This clonotype was seen a handful of times. The chain recombines TRBV9 with TRBJ2-2, with 8 bases that match TRBD1. V dropped 0 bases and J dropped 1; count of bases not matched to a gene: 5. This CDR3 region has 17 residues. CDR1 and CDR2 from the germline V gene are SGDLS and YYNGEE. The CDR3 region is CASSVGRGPVNTGELFF. For the CDR3, the DNA is TGTGCCAGCAGCGTAGGCAGGGGGCCGGTGAACACCGGGGAGCTGTTTTTT.

A remark on this clonotype: One base away lies a much larger clone, so this may be a sequencing read error. The J gene is TRBJ2-1, the V gene TRBV6-1; 10 bases align to TRBD1. CDR3 length equals 16 residues. The V gene's germline CDR1 is MNHNS and CDR2 SASEGT. The CDR3 here is CANSDRDRGPYNEQFF. In nucleotides, the CDR3 is TGTGCCAACAGTGACAGGGACAGGGGCCCCTACAATGAGCAGTTCTTC.

This clonotype was counted ten times or more. The chain combines TRBV3-1 with TRBJ2-7; weak D call: TRBD2 (6 bases). CDR1 is LGHDT, CDR2 YNNKEL, per germline (reference sequence). Trimming took 1 base from V and 2 from J, leaving 12 bases between them. The CDR3 length is 15 residues. In DNA, the CDR3 is TGTGCCAGCAGCCAAGCCTGGGACTCAACCTACGAGCAGTACTTC. Its protein is CASSQAWDSTYEQYF.

This clonotype occurred a few times. This chain uses TRBV7-9 with TRBJ1-2; 8 bases fit TRBD1. The CDR3 consists of 13 residues. Germline lookup yields CDR1 SEHNR and CDR2 FQNEAQ (reference sequence). The J segment lost 6 bases and the V segment lost 3 bases, leaving 3 bases of the junction unmatched. The CDR3 sequence is CASSFGQGNGYTF. The CDR3 coding sequence is TGTGCCAGCAGCTTTGGACAGGGCAATGGCTACACCTTC.

This clonotype was observed at least ten times. The chain has TRBV24-1 and TRBJ2-5; a weak D match, TRBD2 (6 bases). The V end lost 4 bases, the J end lost 2 bases, and 13 bases lay between the germline ends. Germline CDR1 reads KGHDR; CDR2 reads SFDVKD. CDR3 size: 15 residues. CDR3 amino acids: CATSDQNSGQETQYF. For the CDR3, the DNA is TGTGCCACCAGTGACCAGAATAGCGGACAAGAGACCCAGTACTTC.

The chain uses TRBV19 and TRBJ1-2; D is ambiguous. The CDR3 runs to 14 residues. V shed 6 bases and J shed 8 bases, with 19 bases lying between them. Germline V lookup: CDR1 LNHDA, CDR2 SQIVND (reference sequence). The CDR3 reads CASRTPGPGGGYTF. The CDR3 DNA sequence: TGTGCCAGTAGGACTCCCGGGCCCGGAGGAGGCTACACCTTC.